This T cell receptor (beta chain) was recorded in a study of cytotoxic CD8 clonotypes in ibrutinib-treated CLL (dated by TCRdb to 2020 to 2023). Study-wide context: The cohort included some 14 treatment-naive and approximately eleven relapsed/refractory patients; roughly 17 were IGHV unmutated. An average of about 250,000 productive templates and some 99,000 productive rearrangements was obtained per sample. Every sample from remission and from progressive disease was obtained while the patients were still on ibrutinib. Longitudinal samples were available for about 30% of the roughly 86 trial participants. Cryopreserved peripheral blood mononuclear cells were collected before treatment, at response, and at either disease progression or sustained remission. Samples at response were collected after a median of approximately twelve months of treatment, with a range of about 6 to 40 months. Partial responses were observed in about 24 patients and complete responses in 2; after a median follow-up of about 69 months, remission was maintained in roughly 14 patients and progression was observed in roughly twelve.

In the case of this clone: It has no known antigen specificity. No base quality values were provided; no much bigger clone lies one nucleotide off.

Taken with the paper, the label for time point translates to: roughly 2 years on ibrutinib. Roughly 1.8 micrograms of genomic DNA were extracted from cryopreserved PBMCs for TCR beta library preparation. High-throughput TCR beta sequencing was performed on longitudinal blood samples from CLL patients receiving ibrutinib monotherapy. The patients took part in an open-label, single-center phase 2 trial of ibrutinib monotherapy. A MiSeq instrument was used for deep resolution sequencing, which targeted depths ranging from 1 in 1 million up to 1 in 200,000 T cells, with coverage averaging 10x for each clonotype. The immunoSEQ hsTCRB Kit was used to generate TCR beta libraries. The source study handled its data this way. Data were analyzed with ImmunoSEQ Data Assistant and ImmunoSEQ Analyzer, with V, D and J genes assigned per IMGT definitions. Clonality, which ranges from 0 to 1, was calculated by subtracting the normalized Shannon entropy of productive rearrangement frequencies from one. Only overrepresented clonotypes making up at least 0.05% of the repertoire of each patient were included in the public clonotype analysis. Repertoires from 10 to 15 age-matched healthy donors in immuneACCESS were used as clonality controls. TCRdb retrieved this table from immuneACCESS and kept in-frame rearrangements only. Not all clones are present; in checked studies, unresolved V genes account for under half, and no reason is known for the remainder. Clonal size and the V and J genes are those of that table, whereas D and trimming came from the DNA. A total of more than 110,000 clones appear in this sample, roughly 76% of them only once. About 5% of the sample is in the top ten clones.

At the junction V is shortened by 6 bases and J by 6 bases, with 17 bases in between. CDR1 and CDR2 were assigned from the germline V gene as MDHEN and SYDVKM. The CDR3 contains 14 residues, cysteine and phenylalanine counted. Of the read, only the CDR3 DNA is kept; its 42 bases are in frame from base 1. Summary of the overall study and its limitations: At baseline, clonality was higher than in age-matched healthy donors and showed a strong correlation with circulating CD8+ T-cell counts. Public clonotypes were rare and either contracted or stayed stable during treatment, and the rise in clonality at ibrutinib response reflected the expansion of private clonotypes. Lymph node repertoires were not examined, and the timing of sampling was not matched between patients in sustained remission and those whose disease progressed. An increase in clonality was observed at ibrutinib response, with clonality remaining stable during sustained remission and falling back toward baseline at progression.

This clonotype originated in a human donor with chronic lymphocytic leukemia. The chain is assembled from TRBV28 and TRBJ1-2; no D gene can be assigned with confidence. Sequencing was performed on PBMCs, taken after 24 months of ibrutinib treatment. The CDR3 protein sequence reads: CASRAGQAFHGYTF. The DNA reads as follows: TGTGCCAGCAGGGCGGGCCAAGCCTTCCATGGCTACACCTTC.